The next 16 T cell receptor beta chains were all read from a single sample in a study of T cells in Graves' hyperthyroidism and ophthalmopathy. The TCR beta CDR3 regions underwent amplification using RNA transcripts as the source. The HTBI primer set drove a first-round RT-PCR of the TCR CDR3. TCRdb recomputed calls from the multiplex PCR reads with MiXCR, one row per CDR3 protein. The data show hundreds of thousands of distinct CDR3 sequences, approximately 15% seen once. Sequenced input: blood. The origin of the receptors is a woman between 18 and 30 years old with Graves' hyperthyroidism.

This clonotype came up many times. This chain connects TRBV28 to TRBJ1-6, with 7 nucleotides matching TRBD1. Germline V gene data show CDR1 as MDHEN and CDR2 as SYDVKM. The V and J ends lost 6 bases and 10 bases, in that order; junction bases with no gene match: 18. The CDR3 sequence is 17 residues long. The CDR3 protein is CASRPRDRLTAWSPLHF. The CDR3 DNA is TGTGCCAGCAGACCCCGGGACAGACTAACCGCGTGGTCACCCCTCCACTTT. The entire variable domain, with the rest obtained from reference TRBV28 and TRBJ1-6, is as follows: DVKVTQSSRYLVKRTGEKVFLECVQDMDHENMFWYRQDPGLGLRLIYFSYDVKMKEKGDIPEGYSVSREKKERFSLILESASTNQTSMYLCASRPRDRLTAWSPLHFGNGTRLTVT.

There are many counts of this clonotype. The chain links TRBV27 to TRBJ2-1; D may be TRBD2 (7 bases). Germline V CDR1 and CDR2: MNHEY, SMNVEV (reference sequence). The CDR3 runs 15 residues. V shed 1 base and J shed 12 bases, with 19 bases lying between them. CDR3 sequence reads: CASSLLPGGLLWQFF. The CDR3 DNA sequence: TGTGCCAGCAGTTTATTACCGGGGGGCCTCCTATGGCAGTTCTTC.

This clonotype occurred many times. V and J are TRBV9 and TRBJ2-7; the D call may be TRBD1 or TRBD2 (5 bases each). V gave up 3 bases and J gave up 0 bases, with 16 bases separating them. CDR3 length: 16 residues. Germline loops: CDR1 SGDLS, CDR2 YYNGEE. The CDR3 DNA is TGTGCCAGCAGCGCAGGACCGGGGCCTGCCTCCTACGAGCAGTACTTC. It is translated as CASSAGPGPASYEQYF. Variable domain in full (rest from reference TRBV9 and TRBJ2-7): DSGVTQTPKHLITATGQRVTLRCSPRSGDLSVYWYQQSLDQGLQFLIQYYNGEERAKGNILERFSAQQFPDLHSELNLSSLELGDSALYFCASSAGPGPASYEQYFGPGTRLTVT.

V and J are TRBV5-5 and TRBJ2-2; TRBD2 matches at 14 bases. Germline loops: CDR1 SGHKS, CDR2 YYEKEE (reference sequence). The CDR3 sequence is 19 residues long. V lost 0 bases, J lost 9 bases, and 13 bases stayed unmatched. CDR3 in DNA: TGTGCCAGCAGCTTGGAACACCGACTAGCGGGGGGGCTTGCCCGGGAGCTGTTTTTT. Translated, it gives CASSLEHRLAGGLARELFF.

This clonotype occurred many times. This chain uses TRBV6-1 with TRBJ1-4, with D maybe TRBD1 (6 bases). The V gene's germline CDR1 is MNHNS and CDR2 SASEGT. Trimming left V 8 bases short and J 8 bases short, with 18 bases between. This CDR3 comprises 14 residues. CDR3 sequence (DNA): TGTGCCAGCTCGAACAGGGAATTGGGCGAAAAACTGTTTTTT. This gives the protein CASSNRELGEKLFF.

This clonotype showed up many times. The genes are TRBV19 and TRBJ1-6, with TRBD1 matching over 8 bases. Germline lookup yields CDR1 LNHDA and CDR2 SQIVND (reference sequence). This CDR3 has 14 residues. J lost 9 bases, V lost 5 bases, and 6 bases had no gene match. CDR3 coding DNA: TGTGCCAGTAGTGCAGGACAGGGTCGTTCACCCCTCCACTTT. It specifies CASSAGQGRSPLHF.

This clonotype was seen repeatedly, ten times or more. The J gene is TRBJ2-1, the V gene TRBV2; 7 bases are a match to TRBD2. This CDR3 has 15 amino acids. The V segment lost 5 bases and the J segment 4 bases; nucleotides outside the gene matches: 8. Germline V gene lookup returns CDR1 SNHLY and CDR2 FYNNEI. The CDR3 loop reads CASSRDWGGYNEQFF. As DNA, the CDR3 is TGTGCCAGCAGTCGTGACTGGGGAGGGTACAATGAGCAGTTCTTC.

This chain links TRBV20-1 with TRBJ2-7; 13 positions match TRBD2. The CDR3 has 15 residues. The germline CDR1 and CDR2 sequences are DFQATT and SNEGSKA (reference sequence). The ends lost 3 bases at V and 8 bases at J; junction bases unmatched: 10. Here the CDR3 reads CSARGRTSGSPQQYF. The CDR3 DNA sequence: TGCAGTGCTAGGGGTCGGACTAGCGGGAGCCCCCAGCAGTACTTC.

The chain uses TRBV2 and TRBJ2-5; the match to TRBD1 covers 11 bases. Losses at the gene ends were 5 bases for V and 5 bases for J; bases not matched to a gene: 16. CDR1 is SNHLY, CDR2 FYNNEI, per germline. The CDR3 extends over 18 amino acids. The CDR3 sequence is CASSQSGTGGLFWETQYF. The CDR3 nucleotides read TGTGCCAGCAGTCAATCCGGGACAGGGGGTTTATTTTGGGAGACCCAGTACTTC.

This clonotype was counted many times. The gene calls are TRBV30 and TRBJ2-7; perhaps TRBD2 as D (7 bases). In germline, CDR1 is GTSNPN, CDR2 SVGIG (reference sequence). The ends were cut back, 4 bases at V and 7 bases at J, with 14 bases in the middle. The CDR3 consists of 12 residues. The CDR3 loop is CAWTRRGGEQYF. In nucleotides, the CDR3 is TGTGCCTGGACCAGGAGGGGGGGGGAGCAGTACTTC.

This clonotype appeared many times. CDR3 DNA sequence: TGTGCCATCAGTGAAGGGCTAGCGGGAGGGCCTAGTGGAAACATTCAGTACTTC. Translated, it gives CAISEGLAGGPSGNIQYF. The rearrangement links TRBV10-3 to TRBJ2-4; TRBD2 matches 12 bases. This CDR3 has 18 residues. V gave up 3 bases and J gave up 6 bases; unmatched junction bases: 12. Germline V gives CDR1 ENHRY, CDR2 SYGVKD.

This clonotype showed up many times. This chain connects TRBV2 to TRBJ2-6; 7 positions agree with TRBD2. The CDR3 contains 16 residues. The V gene's germline CDR1 is SNHLY and CDR2 FYNNEI. With V trimmed by 6 bases and J by 4 bases, 9 bases remained unmatched. The CDR3 DNA follows: TGTGCCAGCAGGAGTGGGGGGGTCTCCGGGGCCAACGTCCTGACTTTC. Translation gives CASRSGGVSGANVLTF.

The genes are TRBV6-1 and TRBJ2-3; D might be TRBD2 (6 bases). The CDR3 consists of 13 residues. Germline loops: CDR1 MNHNS, CDR2 SASEGT. The ends were cut back, 7 bases at V and 5 bases at J, with 13 bases in the middle. The CDR3 DNA reads as TGTGCCAGCACGGAGCCGGGAGTAGATACGCAGTATTTT. Protein sequence: CASTEPGVDTQYF.

This clonotype was seen ten or more times. This chain joins TRBV29-1 and TRBJ2-3, with 7 bases that match TRBD2. V gave up 4 bases and J gave up 6 bases; unmatched junction bases: 7. CDR3 length equals 13 residues. Germline V gene sequence: CDR1 SQVTM, CDR2 ANQGSEA. This CDR3 is CSVGAGVGDTQYF. CDR3 in DNA: TGCAGCGTTGGGGCGGGAGTGGGGGATACGCAGTATTTT.

This clonotype was counted ten times or more. The J gene is TRBJ1-6, the V gene TRBV6-1; D gene ambiguous. The V end lost 2 bases, the J end lost 3 bases, and 8 bases lay between the germline ends. The CDR3 extends over 15 amino acids. In germline, CDR1 is MNHNS, CDR2 SASEGT. The DNA of the CDR3 is TGTGCCAGCAGTGAATTCAGGAACTATAATTCACCCCTCCACTTT. Protein product: CASSEFRNYNSPLHF.

As DNA, the CDR3 is TGTGCCAGTAGTATCTCGGCTAGCGGGAGATCGGCCGGGGAGCTGTTTTTT. Translation: CASSISASGRSAGELFF. This chain joins TRBV19 and TRBJ2-2; 10 bases align to TRBD2. From germline, CDR1 is LNHDA and CDR2 SQIVND (reference sequence). The V segment lost 3 bases and the J segment 6 bases; nucleotides outside the gene matches: 10. The CDR3 is 17 residues long.